This is a list of T cell receptor beta chains from one sample in a study of neoadjuvant nivolumab and ipilimumab in lung cancer. TCRdb keeps only in-frame clones here, not all; method: immunoSEQ multiplex PCR. The data contain about 4,000 clones, roughly 83% of them seen just once; the ten biggest clones take up over 4%. The specimen comprised peripheral blood, sampled after neoadjuvant nivolumab, alone or with ipilimumab, at or shortly before surgery. The source is an adult with non-small cell lung cancer. Each CDR3 is given with its conserved first and last residue. The D gene is left open where the match is weak. For some rows the clone size is stated as once, few or many, or as a class when expanded; others skip it.

cdr3_aa | cdr3_nt | v_call | clone_size | d_call | j_call
CASSPNQDTEAFF | TGTGCCAGCTCACCAAATCAGGACACTGAAGCTTTCTTT | TRBV18 | NA | NA | TRBJ1-1
CASMSQSGTEAFF | TGTGCCAGCATGTCTCAGAGTGGGACTGAAGCTTTCTTT | TRBV2 | large | NA | TRBJ1-1
CASRDSYLSEAFF | TGTGCCAGTAGGGATTCCTACCTCTCTGAAGCTTTCTTT | TRBV19 | NA | NA | TRBJ1-1
CSVGVGAYGYTF | TGCAGCGTTGGTGTAGGGGCCTATGGCTACACCTTC | TRBV29-1 | NA | NA | TRBJ1-2
CASSPAPGNYGYTF | TGTGCCAGCTCACCTGCCCCCGGGAACTATGGCTACACCTTC | TRBV18 | NA | NA | TRBJ1-2
CASMGQGTEAFF | TGTGCCAGCATGGGACAGGGCACTGAAGCTTTCTTT | TRBV9 | NA | TRBD1 | TRBJ1-1
CASSPRKGPSGNTIYF | TGTGCCAGCAGCCCTCGCAAGGGGCCCTCTGGAAACACCATATATTTT | TRBV7-8 | NA | NA | TRBJ1-3
CASNRQAGTAEQFF | TGTGCCAGCAATCGACAAGCGGGAACTGCTGAGCAGTTCTTC | TRBV6-6 | NA | TRBD2 | TRBJ2-1
CASSPGTGTTDTQYF | TGTGCCAGCAGCCCGGGGACAGGGACCACAGATACGCAGTATTTT | TRBV4-2 | NA | TRBD1 | TRBJ2-3
CASSHILGSYNEQFF | TGTGCCAGCAGCCATATTCTAGGCTCCTACAATGAGCAGTTCTTC | TRBV5-6 | NA | NA | TRBJ2-1
CAISESTGAKNIQYF | TGTGCCATCAGTGAGTCGACAGGGGCCAAAAACATTCAGTACTTC | TRBV10-3 | NA | TRBD1 | TRBJ2-4
CASSLIRLVAGELFF | TGTGCCAGCAGCTTAATAAGACTAGTGGCCGGGGAGCTGTTTTTT | TRBV7-2 | NA | NA | TRBJ2-2
CASSPRDREYGYTF | TGTGCCAGCTCACCTCGGGACAGAGAGTATGGCTACACCTTC | TRBV18 | NA | TRBD1 | TRBJ1-2
CASSLRGPYEQYF | TGTGCCAGCAGCCTCAGGGGGCCCTACGAGCAGTACTTC | TRBV6-5 | NA | TRBD1 | TRBJ2-7
CASPVSGKNIQYF | TGTGCCAGCCCGGTTAGCGGTAAAAACATTCAGTACTTC | TRBV21-1 | NA | NA | TRBJ2-4
CSARQGTNTEAFF | TGCAGCGCCCGACAGGGCACGAACACTGAAGCTTTCTTT | TRBV29-1 | NA | TRBD1 | TRBJ1-1
CASSVTGYEQYF | TGTGCCAGCAGTGTAACGGGGTACGAGCAGTACTTC | TRBV2 | NA | NA | TRBJ2-7
CASSLSGVEQPQHF | TGTGCCAGCTCACTTTCAGGGGTAGAGCAGCCCCAGCATTTT | TRBV18 | NA | NA | TRBJ1-5
CASSLLGTGAGEKLFF | TGCGCCAGCAGCTTGCTGGGGACAGGGGCGGGAGAAAAACTGTTTTTT | TRBV5-1 | NA | TRBD1 | TRBJ1-4
CASSQGPQSTDTQYF | TGCGCCAGCAGCCAAGGTCCCCAGAGCACAGATACGCAGTATTTT | TRBV4-1 | NA | NA | TRBJ2-3
CASSGTAGISEKLFF | TGTGCCAGCAGCGGCACAGCGGGGATTAGCGAAAAACTGTTTTTT | TRBV7-9 | few | NA | TRBJ1-4
CASSLRPSVVYEQYF | TGTGCCAGCAGCTTAAGGCCAAGTGTCGTCTACGAGCAGTACTTC | TRBV7-1 | NA | NA | TRBJ2-7
CASSQGGTGGVTEAFF | TGTGCCAGCAGCCAAGGGGGTACAGGGGGTGTCACTGAAGCTTTCTTT | TRBV4-2 | NA | TRBD1 | TRBJ1-1